This T cell receptor beta chain came from a study of blood T cell repertoires in COVID-19. This table comes from immunoSEQ multiplex PCR, and its TCRdb copy is limited to in-frame clones, with some not included. This sample carries some 350,000 clones, about 87% of them seen once, and the ten largest clones take roughly 5.2%. This CDR3 spans 15 amino acids. In germline, CDR1 is SGHVS, CDR2 FNYEAQ. Trimming took off 2 bases at V and 5 bases at J, with 12 bases between the two ends. The sample consisted of PBMCs or T cells enriched from blood (not recorded which). This sequence joins TRBV7-6 and TRBJ1-4, with D possibly being TRBD1 (5 bases). This sequence was found in a woman in her twenties or thirties who had recovered from COVID-19. CDR3 region: CASSLSGALNEKLFF. CDR3 DNA: TGTGCCAGCAGCTTAAGCGGGGCACTAAATGAAAAACTGTTTTTT.